Listed below are T cell receptor beta chains from one sample, sequenced in a study of T cell responses to AZD1222 COVID-19 vaccine. Repertoires were generated with immunoSEQ multiplex PCR, while TCRdb's copy carries only in-frame clones and drops some. The sample lists some 150,000 clones, about 88% occurring once. The input for sequencing was peripheral blood, taken on day 0 of AZD1222 vaccination. Source of these receptors: an adult in good health. Each CDR3 is given with its conserved first and last residue. The D gene is left open where the match is weak. Only part of the rows carry a size: once, few, many, or a class if the clone is expanded.

DNA: TGTGCCTGGAGTGGGGATCGGGGGGCCACCGGGGAGCTGTTTTTT; CDR3: CAWSGDRGATGELFF; size: NA; J: TRBJ2-2; V: TRBV30; D: NA
DNA: TGTGCCAGCAGTGACAGTTTTCTTGAGTATTTT; CDR3: CASSDSFLEYF; size: NA; J: TRBJ2-3; V: TRBV2; D: NA
DNA: TGTGCCAGCAGTGAAAGACAGGGAATTAATTATGAAAAACTGTTTTTT; CDR3: CASSERQGINYEKLFF; size: NA; J: TRBJ1-4; V: TRBV25-1; D: TRBD1
DNA: TGCGCCAGCAGCCCAGACGGGGCGAGGGGAAACACCATATATTTT; CDR3: CASSPDGARGNTIYF; size: NA; J: TRBJ1-3; V: TRBV4-3; D: NA
DNA: TGTGCCAGCAGTTTGGGGGGCTCTAATGAAAAACTGTTTTTT; CDR3: CASSLGGSNEKLFF; size: NA; J: TRBJ1-4; V: TRBV27; D: NA
DNA: TGTGCCAGCATCGGTAGGACAGGTCAGGGTGGAAACACCATATATTTT; CDR3: CASIGRTGQGGNTIYF; size: NA; J: TRBJ1-3; V: TRBV2; D: TRBD1
DNA: TGCGCCAGCAGCTGGGGACAGGGGGAGACGAACTTC; CDR3: CASSWGQGETNF; size: few; J: TRBJ2-7; V: TRBV5-1; D: TRBD1
DNA: TGTGCCAGCAGCTTAGCAGGCCGAAGCGGCCAGGGGTGGGAGTATGGCTACACCTTC; CDR3: CASSLAGRSGQGWEYGYTF; size: once; J: TRBJ1-2; V: TRBV7-9; D: NA
DNA: TGTGCCAGCAGTTGGCGGAGGCACGGGACCCAGTACTTC; CDR3: CASSWRRHGTQYF; size: NA; J: TRBJ2-5; V: TRBV28; D: NA
DNA: TGTGCCAGCACCAATAACTATGGCTACACCTTC; CDR3: CASTNNYGYTF; size: NA; J: TRBJ1-2; V: TRBV28; D: NA
DNA: TGTGCCAGCAGACCGATAACCGGGGTCGGAAACACCATATATTTT; CDR3: CASRPITGVGNTIYF; size: NA; J: TRBJ1-3; V: TRBV6-5; D: NA
DNA: TGCGCCAGCAGCTTCAGCGGGGGAAACTACGAGCAGTACTTC; CDR3: CASSFSGGNYEQYF; size: NA; J: TRBJ2-7; V: TRBV5-1; D: TRBD2
DNA: TGCAGCGGCAGGGACAGGGGAGGTACTGAAGCTTTCTTT; CDR3: CSGRDRGGTEAFF; size: NA; J: TRBJ1-1; V: TRBV29-1; D: TRBD1
DNA: TGTGCCAGCGCCCCGGGACAGGGAGGGGATCAGCCCCAGCATTTT; CDR3: CASAPGQGGDQPQHF; size: few; J: TRBJ1-5; V: TRBV6-5; D: TRBD1
DNA: TGTGCCAGCAGTATAGCGGGAGAGCACGAGCAGTACTTC; CDR3: CASSIAGEHEQYF; size: few; J: TRBJ2-7; V: TRBV12-3/TRBV12-4; D: TRBD2
DNA: TGTGCCAGCAGCTCCCCGGGGGGGAGCTCCTACAATGAGCAGTTCTTC; CDR3: CASSSPGGSSYNEQFF; size: NA; J: TRBJ2-1; V: TRBV5-6; D: TRBD2
DNA: TGTGCCAGCAGCTCTTTCACTAGCGGGAGCTCCTACAATGAGCAGTTCTTC; CDR3: CASSSFTSGSSYNEQFF; size: NA; J: TRBJ2-1; V: TRBV7-8; D: TRBD2